Presented here are 14 T cell receptor beta chains from one specimen sequenced in a study of blood T cell repertoires in COVID-19. TCRdb's copy holds only in-frame clones and misses some; the assay was immunoSEQ multiplex PCR. The top ten clones hold 24% of a sample with some 93,000 clones, 75% to 85% of them seen once. The sample consisted of peripheral blood. These receptors all come from a human donor in a cohort sampled during active COVID-19.

The V gene is TRBV21-1, the J gene TRBJ2-7; the table's D gene call, TRBD2, was not cross checked with the DNA. TRBV21-1 is deemed a pseudogene. This CDR3 is 17 amino acids long. The CDR3 DNA reads TGTGCCAGCAGCCAAGAGAAGACTAGCGGCTGCTCCTACGAGCAGTACTTC. This encodes CASSQEKTSGCSYEQYF.

V gene TRBV10-3 combines with J gene TRBJ2-5; D is unresolved. Germline values: CDR1 ENHRY, CDR2 SYGVKD. The CDR3 has 13 amino acids. V shed 6 bases and J shed 2 bases, with 10 bases lying between them. CDR3 region: CAISSAQQETQYF. The CDR3 coding sequence is TGTGCCATCAGCAGTGCACAGCAAGAGACCCAGTACTTC.

The V call is TRBV12-2, the J call TRBJ2-1; the table calls TRBD2, which could not be checked here. TRBV12-2 is a listed pseudogene. This CDR3 has 16 residues. DNA of the CDR3: TGTGCAAGTCGACTCTCCACTAGCGGGAGGTATAATGAGCAGTTCTTC. Translated: CASRLSTSGRYNEQFF.

In this sample, this clone turned up many times. V is TRBV6-5 and J is TRBJ2-6, with D possibly being TRBD1 (5 bases). CDR1 and CDR2 (germline): MNHEY, SVGAGI. This CDR3 comprises 15 residues. Trimming shortened V by 6 bases and J by 0 bases, and 9 bases separated the two germline ends. The CDR3 DNA reads as TGTGCCAGCAGAGGACACTTCTCTGGGGCCAACGTCCTGACTTTC. As protein: CASRGHFSGANVLTF.

The V call is TRBV11-2, the J call TRBJ2-4, with a possible D match to TRBD1 (6 bases). V was trimmed by 5 bases and J by 0 bases, leaving 8 bases between them. The CDR3 has 14 amino acids. Germline CDR1 and CDR2: SGHAT and FQNNGV. CDR3: CASSQGLAKNIQYF. The CDR3 DNA reads as TGTGCCAGCAGCCAGGGGCTAGCCAAAAACATTCAGTACTTC.

The rearrangement links TRBV29-1 to TRBJ1-4, with D possibly being TRBD1 (5 bases). Trimming shortened V by 7 bases and J by 0 bases, and 9 bases separated the two germline ends. The CDR3 is 13 amino acids. Germline V gene data show CDR1 as SQVTM and CDR2 as ANQGSEA. The CDR3 protein is CSAGQATNEKLFF. In DNA form, the CDR3 reads TGCAGCGCCGGACAAGCAACTAATGAAAAACTGTTTTTT.

The gene calls are TRBV11-2 and TRBJ2-3; 7 positions agree with TRBD2. Trimming took 2 bases from V and 2 from J; bases not matched to a gene: 7. The CDR3 has 16 amino acids. Germline V CDR1 and CDR2: SGHAT, FQNNGV. The CDR3 loop is CASSLIAGSPTDTQYF. The CDR3 DNA sequence: TGTGCCAGCAGCTTAATAGCGGGTTCCCCCACAGATACGCAGTATTTT.

This clone was found once. V gene TRBV2 combines with J gene TRBJ2-3; D remains ambiguous. Trimming shortened V by 5 bases and J by 8 bases, and 14 bases separated the two germline ends. CDR3 size: 13 residues. Per the germline V gene, CDR1 is SNHLY and CDR2 is FYNNEI. This CDR3 is CASSPVPRGTQYF. CDR3 coding DNA: TGTGCCAGCAGTCCCGTCCCCCGAGGTACGCAGTATTTT.

In this sample, this clone turned up once. The V gene is TRBV5-6, the J gene TRBJ1-2; D perhaps matches TRBD1 (6 bases). This CDR3 spans 13 amino acids. Germline V lookup: CDR1 SGHDT, CDR2 YYEEEE. Trimming removed 3 bases from V and 3 bases from J, with 9 bases in between. The CDR3 spells CASSWGGDYGYTF. In nucleotides, the CDR3 is TGTGCCAGCAGCTGGGGGGGCGACTATGGCTACACCTTC.

V and J are TRBV7-9 and TRBJ2-1; 7 bases align to TRBD2. The CDR3 sequence is 18 residues long. Per the germline V gene, CDR1 is SEHNR and CDR2 is FQNEAQ (reference sequence). Germline trimming cut 5 bases from V and 1 base from J; bases unmatched to any gene: 14. CDR3 nucleotides: TGTGCCAGCAGCCCGGAGCGCTCTAGCGGACCTTCCTACAATGAGCAGTTCTTC. Protein: CASSPERSSGPSYNEQFF.

The chain has TRBV24-1 and TRBJ2-1; 7 bases fit TRBD2. CDR3 length: 17 residues. Germline CDR1 and CDR2: KGHDR and SFDVKD. Trimming cost V 3 bases and J 5 bases; bases outside gene matches: 12. The CDR3 bases are TGTGCCACCAGTGATAGCGGGAACTCCGTCTTCCACAATGAGCAGTTCTTC. Its protein is CATSDSGNSVFHNEQFF.

This rearrangement joins TRBV19 to TRBJ1-1, with D possibly being TRBD1 (5 bases). Trimming took 10 bases from V and 5 from J, leaving 17 bases between them. The CDR3 has 13 residues. Germline-derived CDR1 and CDR2 are LNHDA and SQIVND (reference sequence). The CDR3: CATSRVPETEAFF. The CDR3 DNA reads TGTGCCACCTCCAGGGTACCTGAAACTGAAGCTTTCTTT.

The V call is TRBV5-6, the J call TRBJ1-3, with a weak D call TRBD1 (5 bases). In germline, CDR1 is SGHDT, CDR2 YYEEEE. CDR3 length: 14 amino acids. V gave up 0 bases and J gave up 9 bases, with 13 bases separating them. The CDR3 region is CASSLVGREGTIYF. The CDR3 DNA reads TGTGCCAGCAGCTTGGTGGGCAGGGAAGGCACCATATATTTT.

This rearrangement joins TRBV10-3 to TRBJ2-3, with TRBD2 matching 8 bases. Trimming at V came to 6 bases and at J to 0 bases, leaving 5 bases not matched to a gene. There are 15 residues in the CDR3. CDR1 ENHRY and CDR2 SYGVKD come from the germline V gene. CDR3 loop: CAISGRASSTDTQYF. CDR3 nucleotide sequence: TGTGCCATCAGCGGGAGGGCTTCTAGCACAGATACGCAGTATTTT.